This TCR beta chain comes out of a study of shared clonotypes between healthy human individuals. Profiling relied on immunoSEQ multiplex PCR, and the TCRdb table lists in-frame clones only, not all of them. The table lists roughly 600,000 clones, 98% of them singletons. CD45RO-negative, CCR7-positively selected cells formed the naive CD8 fraction, excluding terminally differentiated effector memory CD45RA+ cells. V lost 4 bases to trimming and J lost 7 bases; unmatched junction nucleotides: 12. The CDR3 runs 15 residues. Germline assignment: CDR1 MNHEY and CDR2 SMNVEV (reference sequence). The V call is TRBV27, the J call TRBJ2-7; 8 bases map to TRBD1. The sequenced material came from naive CD8+ T cells sorted from blood. The source is a man between 25 and 39 years old in good health. CDR3 nucleotide sequence: TGTGCCAGCAGTTCGCGGACAGGGAGGTCTGGAGAGCAGTACTTC. Encoded protein: CASSSRTGRSGEQYF.